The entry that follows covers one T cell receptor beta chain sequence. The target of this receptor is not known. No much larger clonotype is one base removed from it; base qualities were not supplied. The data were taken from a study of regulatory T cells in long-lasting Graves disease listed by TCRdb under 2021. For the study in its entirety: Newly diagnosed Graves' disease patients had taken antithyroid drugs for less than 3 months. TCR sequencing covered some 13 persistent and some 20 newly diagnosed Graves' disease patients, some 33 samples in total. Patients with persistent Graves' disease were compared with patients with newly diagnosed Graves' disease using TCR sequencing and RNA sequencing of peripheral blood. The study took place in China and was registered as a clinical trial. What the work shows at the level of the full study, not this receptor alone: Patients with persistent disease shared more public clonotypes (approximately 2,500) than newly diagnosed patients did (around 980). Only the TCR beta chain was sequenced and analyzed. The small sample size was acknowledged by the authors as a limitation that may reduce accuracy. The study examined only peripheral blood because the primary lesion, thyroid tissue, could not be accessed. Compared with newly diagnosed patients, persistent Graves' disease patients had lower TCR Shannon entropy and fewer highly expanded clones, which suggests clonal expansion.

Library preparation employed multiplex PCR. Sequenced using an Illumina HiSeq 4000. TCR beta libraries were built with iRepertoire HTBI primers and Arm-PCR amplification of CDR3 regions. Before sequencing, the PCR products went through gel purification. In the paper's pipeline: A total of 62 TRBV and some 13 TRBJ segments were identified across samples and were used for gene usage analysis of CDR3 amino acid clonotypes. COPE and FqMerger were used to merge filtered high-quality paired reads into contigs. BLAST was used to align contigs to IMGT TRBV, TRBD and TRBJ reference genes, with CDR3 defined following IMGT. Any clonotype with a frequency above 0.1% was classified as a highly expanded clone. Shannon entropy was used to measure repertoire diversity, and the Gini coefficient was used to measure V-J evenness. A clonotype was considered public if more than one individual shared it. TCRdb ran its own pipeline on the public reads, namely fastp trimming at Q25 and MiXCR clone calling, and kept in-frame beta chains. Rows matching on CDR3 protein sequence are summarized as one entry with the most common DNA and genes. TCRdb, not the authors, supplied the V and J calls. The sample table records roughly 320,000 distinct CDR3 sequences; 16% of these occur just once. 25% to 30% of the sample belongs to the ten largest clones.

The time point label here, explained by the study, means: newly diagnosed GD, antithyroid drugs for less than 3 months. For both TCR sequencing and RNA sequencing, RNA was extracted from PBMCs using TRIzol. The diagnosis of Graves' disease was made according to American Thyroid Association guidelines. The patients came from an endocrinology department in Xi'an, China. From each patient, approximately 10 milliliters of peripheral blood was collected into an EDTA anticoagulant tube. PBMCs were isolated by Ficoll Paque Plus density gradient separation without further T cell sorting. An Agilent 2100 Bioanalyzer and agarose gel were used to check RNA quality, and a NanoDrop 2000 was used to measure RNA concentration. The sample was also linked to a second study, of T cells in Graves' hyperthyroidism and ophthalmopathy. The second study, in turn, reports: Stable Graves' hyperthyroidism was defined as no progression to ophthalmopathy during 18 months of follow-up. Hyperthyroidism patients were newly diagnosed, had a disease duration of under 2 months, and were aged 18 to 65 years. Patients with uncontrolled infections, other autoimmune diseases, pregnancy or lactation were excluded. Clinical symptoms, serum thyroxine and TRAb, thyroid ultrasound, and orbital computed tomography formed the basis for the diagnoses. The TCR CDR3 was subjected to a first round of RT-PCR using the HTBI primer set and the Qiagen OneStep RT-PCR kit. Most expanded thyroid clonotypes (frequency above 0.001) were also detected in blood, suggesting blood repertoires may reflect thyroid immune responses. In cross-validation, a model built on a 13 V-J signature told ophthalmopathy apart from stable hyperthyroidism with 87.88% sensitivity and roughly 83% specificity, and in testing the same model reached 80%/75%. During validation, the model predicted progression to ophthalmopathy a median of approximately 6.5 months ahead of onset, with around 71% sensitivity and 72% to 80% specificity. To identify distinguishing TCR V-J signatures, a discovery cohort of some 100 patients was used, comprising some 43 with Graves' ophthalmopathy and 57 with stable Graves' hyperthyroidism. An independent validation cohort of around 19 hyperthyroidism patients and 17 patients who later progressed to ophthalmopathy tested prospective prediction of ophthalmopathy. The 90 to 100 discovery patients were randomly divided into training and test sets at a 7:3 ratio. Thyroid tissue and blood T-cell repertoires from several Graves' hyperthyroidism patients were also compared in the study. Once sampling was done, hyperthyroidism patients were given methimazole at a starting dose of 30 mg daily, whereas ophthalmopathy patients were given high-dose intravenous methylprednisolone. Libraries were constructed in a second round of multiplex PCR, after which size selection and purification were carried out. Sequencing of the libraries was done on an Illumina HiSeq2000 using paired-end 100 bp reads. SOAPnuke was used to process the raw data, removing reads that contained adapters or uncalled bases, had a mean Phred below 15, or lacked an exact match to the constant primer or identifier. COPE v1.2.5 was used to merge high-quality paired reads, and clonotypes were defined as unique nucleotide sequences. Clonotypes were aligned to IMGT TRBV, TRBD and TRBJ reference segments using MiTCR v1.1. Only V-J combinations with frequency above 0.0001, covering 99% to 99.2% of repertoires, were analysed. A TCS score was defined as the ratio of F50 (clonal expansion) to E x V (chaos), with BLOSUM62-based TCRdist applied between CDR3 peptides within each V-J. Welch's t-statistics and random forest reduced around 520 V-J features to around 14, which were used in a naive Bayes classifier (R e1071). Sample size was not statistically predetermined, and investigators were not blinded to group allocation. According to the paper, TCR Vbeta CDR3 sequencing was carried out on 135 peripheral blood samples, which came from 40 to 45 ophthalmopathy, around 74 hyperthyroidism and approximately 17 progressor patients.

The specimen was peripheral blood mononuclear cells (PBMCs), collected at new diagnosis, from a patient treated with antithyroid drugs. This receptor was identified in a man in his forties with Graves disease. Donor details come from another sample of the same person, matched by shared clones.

The DNA sequence reads TGTGCCAGCAGCTTAAGTGGGGAGAACACTGAAGCTTTCTTT. It translates as CASSLSGENTEAFF. The V and J segments used are TRBV7-3 and TRBJ1-1; no D segment can be confidently identified. CDR1 is given as SGHTA and CDR2 as FQGTGA, both from the germline V gene. Reading from cysteine to phenylalanine, the CDR3 counts 14 amino acids. Only the CDR3 part of the read is kept: 42 bases, read in frame from the first base. V is shortened by 1 base, J by 1 base, and the region joining them spans 7 bases.